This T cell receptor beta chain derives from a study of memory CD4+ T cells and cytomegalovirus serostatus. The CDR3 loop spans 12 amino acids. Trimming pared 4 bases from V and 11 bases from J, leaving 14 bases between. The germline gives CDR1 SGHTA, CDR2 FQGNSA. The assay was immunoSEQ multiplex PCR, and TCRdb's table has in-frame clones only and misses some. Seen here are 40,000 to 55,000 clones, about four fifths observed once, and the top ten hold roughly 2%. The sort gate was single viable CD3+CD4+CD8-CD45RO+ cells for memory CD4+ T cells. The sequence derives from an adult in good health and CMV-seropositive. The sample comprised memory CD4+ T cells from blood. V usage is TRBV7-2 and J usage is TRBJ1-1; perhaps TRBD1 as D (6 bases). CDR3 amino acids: CASSSQGFEAFF. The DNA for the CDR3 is TGTGCCAGCAGCTCACAGGGCTTCGAGGCTTTCTTT.